This T cell receptor beta chain was observed in a study of Ad26.COV2.S vaccination and SARS-CoV-2 variants. Study-level points and caveats: Participants in the vaccine arm had higher spike-specific TCR breadth; placebo recipients had lower.

The V gene's germline CDR1 is SGHRS and CDR2 YFSETQ. The CDR3 contains 14 residues. V was pared by 1 base and J by 2 bases, with 7 bases between. The treatment was: 15 to 20 received Ad26.COV2.S at low or high dose, single or two shots; about 5 received placebo; per-sample allocation not given. On day 63 after the first injection, vaccine and placebo recipients gave samples. In Boston, the donor was an adult between 18-55 years of age. Assay used: immunoSEQ multiplex PCR; TCRdb lists only in-frame clones, some missing. The repertoire holds 450,000 to 550,000 clones, about 89% seen once, with around 1.8% in the top ten. Remarks on this clone: Its antigen remains unidentified.

The rearrangement links TRBV5-1 to TRBJ2-1; no clear D. The sample here was peripheral blood, taken in a trial of Ad26.COV2.S vaccine versus placebo. The sequence was obtained from a person between 18 and 65 years old who received the Ad26.COV2.S COVID-19 vaccine or a placebo. Here the CDR3 DNA reads TGCGCCAGCAGCTTGAGATGGCCCTACAATGAGCAGTTCTTC. Protein product: CASSLRWPYNEQFF.